Reported below is one T cell receptor (beta chain). The authors' processing: Estimates of nucleated cell counts were drawn from the amplification of reference gene primers. Produced via immunoSEQ multiplex PCR; TCRdb's table is partial and in-frame only. D and trimming come from the DNA, and the V and J calls and clone size come from that table. Counted here are approximately 170,000 clones, 83% occurring once; the ten biggest clones make up 6% to 8%. The germline CDR1 and CDR2 sequences are LGHDT and YNNKEL (reference sequence). CDR3 length equals 14 residues. The V segment lost 5 bases and the J segment 8 bases; nucleotides outside the gene matches: 4. In Seattle, patients joined the study during active infection and were tracked longitudinally. The data belong to a study of blood T cell repertoires in COVID-19. About the research overall: Samples of COVID-19 (acute and convalescent) were obtained from the United States, Italy and Spain.

This clonotype was sampled from a woman aged 65 to 85 with COVID-19, enrolled during active disease. The chain carries TRBV3-1 (or the pseudogene TRBV3-2) and TRBJ2-1; 12 bases map to TRBD2. The material sequenced was peripheral blood. The CDR3 sequence is CASSSRLAGDEQFF. The CDR3 DNA reads as TGTGCCAGCAGCTCACGACTAGCGGGAGATGAGCAGTTCTTC.